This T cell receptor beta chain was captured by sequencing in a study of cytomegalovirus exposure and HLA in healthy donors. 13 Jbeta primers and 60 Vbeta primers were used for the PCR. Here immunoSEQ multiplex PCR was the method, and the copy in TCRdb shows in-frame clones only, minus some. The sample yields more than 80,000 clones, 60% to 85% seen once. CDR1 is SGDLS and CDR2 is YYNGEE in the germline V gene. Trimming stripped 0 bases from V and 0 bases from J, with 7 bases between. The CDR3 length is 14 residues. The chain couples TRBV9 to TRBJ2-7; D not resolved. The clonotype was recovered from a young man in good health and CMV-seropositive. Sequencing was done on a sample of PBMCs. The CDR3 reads CASSVAVFSYEQYF. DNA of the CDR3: TGTGCCAGCAGCGTAGCGGTCTTCTCCTACGAGCAGTACTTC.